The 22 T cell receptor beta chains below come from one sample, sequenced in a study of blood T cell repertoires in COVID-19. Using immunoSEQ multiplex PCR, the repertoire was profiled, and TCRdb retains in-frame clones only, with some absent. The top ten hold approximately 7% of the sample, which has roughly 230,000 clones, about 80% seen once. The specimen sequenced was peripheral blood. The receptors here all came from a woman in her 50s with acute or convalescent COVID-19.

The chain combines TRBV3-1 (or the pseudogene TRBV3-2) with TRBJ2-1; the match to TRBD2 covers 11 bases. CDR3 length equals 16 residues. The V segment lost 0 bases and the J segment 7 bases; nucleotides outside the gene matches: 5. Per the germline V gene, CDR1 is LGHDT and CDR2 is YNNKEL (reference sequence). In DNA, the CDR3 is TGTGCCAGCAGCCAAGATATAGCGGGAGGGCCTAATGAGCAGTTCTTC. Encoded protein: CASSQDIAGGPNEQFF.

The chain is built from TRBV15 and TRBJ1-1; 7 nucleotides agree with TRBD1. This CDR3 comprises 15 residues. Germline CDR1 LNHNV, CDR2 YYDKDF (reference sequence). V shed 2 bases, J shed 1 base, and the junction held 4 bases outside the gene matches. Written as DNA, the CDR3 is TGTGCCACCAGCAGACCGGGACAGAAGAACACTGAAGCTTTCTTT. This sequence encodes CATSRPGQKNTEAFF.

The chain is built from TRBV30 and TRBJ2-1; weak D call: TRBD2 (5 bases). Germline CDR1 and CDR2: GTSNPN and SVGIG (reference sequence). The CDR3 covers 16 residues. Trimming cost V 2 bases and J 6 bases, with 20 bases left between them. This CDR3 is CAWSPARWRVANEQFF. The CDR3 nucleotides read TGTGCCTGGAGTCCGGCTCGATGGCGGGTGGCCAATGAGCAGTTCTTC.

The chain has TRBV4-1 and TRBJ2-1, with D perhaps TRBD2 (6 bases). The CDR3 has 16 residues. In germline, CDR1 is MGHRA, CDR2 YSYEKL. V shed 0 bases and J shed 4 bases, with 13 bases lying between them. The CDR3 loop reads CASSQDGTGAYNEQFF. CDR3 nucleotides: TGCGCCAGCAGCCAAGACGGAACGGGAGCGTACAATGAGCAGTTCTTC.

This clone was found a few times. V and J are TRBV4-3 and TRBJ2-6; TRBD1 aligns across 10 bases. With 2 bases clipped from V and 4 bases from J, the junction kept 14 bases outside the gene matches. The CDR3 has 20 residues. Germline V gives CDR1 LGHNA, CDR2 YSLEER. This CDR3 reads CASSQLGPGQGISGANVLTF. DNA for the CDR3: TGCGCCAGCAGCCAACTCGGCCCGGGACAGGGGATCTCCGGGGCCAACGTCCTGACTTTC.

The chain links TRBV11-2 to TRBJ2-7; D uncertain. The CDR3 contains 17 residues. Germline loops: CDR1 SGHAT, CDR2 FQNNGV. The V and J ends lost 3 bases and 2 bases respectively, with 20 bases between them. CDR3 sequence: CASSFRSRLPTTYEQYF. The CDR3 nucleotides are TGTGCCAGCAGCTTTAGGTCTCGACTCCCGACCACCTACGAGCAGTACTTC.

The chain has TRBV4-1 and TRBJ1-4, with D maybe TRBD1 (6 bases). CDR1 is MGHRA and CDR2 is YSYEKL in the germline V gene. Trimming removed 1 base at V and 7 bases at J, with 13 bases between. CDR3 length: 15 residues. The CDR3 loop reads CASSQVRGSSEKLFF. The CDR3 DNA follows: TGCGCCAGCAGCCAAGTAAGGGGGTCGAGTGAAAAACTGTTTTTT.

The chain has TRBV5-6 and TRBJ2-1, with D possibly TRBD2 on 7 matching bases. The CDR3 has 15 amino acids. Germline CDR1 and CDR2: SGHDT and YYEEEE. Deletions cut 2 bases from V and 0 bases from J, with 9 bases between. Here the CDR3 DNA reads TGTGCCAGCAGCTTAGGGGGGGCCTCCTACAATGAGCAGTTCTTC. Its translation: CASSLGGASYNEQFF.

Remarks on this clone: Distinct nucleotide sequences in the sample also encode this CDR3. The CDR3 spells CASSFGQGAQETQYF. For the CDR3, the DNA is TGTGCCAGCAGCTTCGGACAGGGAGCCCAAGAGACCCAGTACTTC. The rearrangement joins TRBV7-9 to TRBJ2-5; 8 bases line up with TRBD1. This CDR3 contains 15 residues. Unmatched junction bases numbered 4, after V lost 3 bases and J lost 1 base. Germline V CDR1 and CDR2: SEHNR, FQNEAQ (reference sequence).

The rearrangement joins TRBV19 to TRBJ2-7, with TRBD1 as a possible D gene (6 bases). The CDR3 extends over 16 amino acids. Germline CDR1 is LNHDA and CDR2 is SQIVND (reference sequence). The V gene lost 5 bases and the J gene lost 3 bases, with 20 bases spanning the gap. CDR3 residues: CASSPPGTPGRYEQYF. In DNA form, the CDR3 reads TGTGCCAGTAGTCCACCCGGGACACCCGGACGCTACGAGCAGTACTTC. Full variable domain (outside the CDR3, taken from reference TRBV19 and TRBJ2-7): DGGITQSPKYLFRKEGQNVTLSCEQNLNHDAMYWYRQDPGQGLRLIYYSQIVNDFQKGDIAEGYSVSREKKESFPLTVTSAQKNPTAFYLCASSPPGTPGRYEQYFGPGTRLTVT.

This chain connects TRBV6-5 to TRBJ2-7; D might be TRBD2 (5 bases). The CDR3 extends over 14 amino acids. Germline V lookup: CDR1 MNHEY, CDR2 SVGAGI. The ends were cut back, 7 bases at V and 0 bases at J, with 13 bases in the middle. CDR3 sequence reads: CASTWTGVSYEQYF. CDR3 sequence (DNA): TGTGCCAGCACTTGGACCGGGGTCTCCTACGAGCAGTACTTC.

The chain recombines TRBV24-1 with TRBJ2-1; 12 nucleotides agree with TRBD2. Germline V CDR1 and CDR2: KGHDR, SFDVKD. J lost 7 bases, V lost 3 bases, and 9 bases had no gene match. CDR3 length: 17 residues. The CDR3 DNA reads TGTGCCACCAGTGATACCCTGACTAGCGGGAGTTTAAATGAGCAGTTCTTC. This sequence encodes CATSDTLTSGSLNEQFF.

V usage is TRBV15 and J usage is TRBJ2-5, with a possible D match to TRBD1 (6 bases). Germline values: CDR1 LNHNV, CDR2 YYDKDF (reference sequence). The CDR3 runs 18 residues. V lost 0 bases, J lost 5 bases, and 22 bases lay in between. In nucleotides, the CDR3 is TGTGCCACCAGCAGAGAGACACCATCCAGGGGCGTAAGGGAGACCCAGTACTTC. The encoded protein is CATSRETPSRGVRETQYF.

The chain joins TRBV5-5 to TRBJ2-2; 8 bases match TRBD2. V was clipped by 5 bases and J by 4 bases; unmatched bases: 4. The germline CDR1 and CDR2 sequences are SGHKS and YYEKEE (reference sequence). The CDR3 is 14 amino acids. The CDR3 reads CASRREGSTGELFF. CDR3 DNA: TGTGCCAGCAGACGGGAGGGGAGCACCGGGGAGCTGTTTTTT.

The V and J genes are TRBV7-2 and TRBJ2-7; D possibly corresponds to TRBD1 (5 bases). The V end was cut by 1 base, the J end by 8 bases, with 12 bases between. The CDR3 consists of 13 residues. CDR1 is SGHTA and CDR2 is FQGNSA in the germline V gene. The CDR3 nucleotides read TGTGCCAGCAGCTTAGAGGGGCGCTGGCAGCAGTACTTC. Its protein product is CASSLEGRWQQYF.

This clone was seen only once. CDR3 region: CASSQEDPGQIADPTNSTNEKLFF. CDR3 bases: TGTGCCAGCAGCCAAGAAGACCCGGGACAAATCGCTGACCCAACCAATTCAACTAATGAAAAACTGTTTTTT. The V and J genes are TRBV3-1 (or the pseudogene TRBV3-2) and TRBJ1-4; D might be TRBD1 (6 bases). CDR1 and CDR2 (germline): LGHDT, YNNKEL (reference sequence). V was trimmed by 0 bases and J by 0 bases, leaving 32 bases between them. This CDR3 has 24 residues.

CDR3 residues: CASSYTAVNEKLFF. The CDR3 DNA reads as TGTGCCAGCAGCTATACAGCCGTTAATGAAAAACTGTTTTTT. The chain combines TRBV7-2 with TRBJ1-4; D uncertain. Germline lookup yields CDR1 SGHTA and CDR2 FQGNSA. CDR3 length: 14 amino acids. V lost 4 bases to trimming and J lost 4 bases, with 10 bases between them. The full variable domain, in which reference TRBV7-2 and TRBJ1-4 provide the parts outside the CDR3, is GAGVSQSPSNKVTEKGKDVELRCDPISGHTALYWYRQSLGQGLEFLIYFQGNSAPDKSGLPSDRFSAERTGGSVSTLTIQRTQQEDSAVYLCASSYTAVNEKLFFGSGTQLSVL.

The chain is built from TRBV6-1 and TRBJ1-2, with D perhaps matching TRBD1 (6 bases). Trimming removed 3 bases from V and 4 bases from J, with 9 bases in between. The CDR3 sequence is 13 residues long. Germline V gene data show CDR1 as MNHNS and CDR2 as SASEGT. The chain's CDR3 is CASSEQGLYGYTF. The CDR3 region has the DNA TGTGCCAGCAGTGAGCAGGGGCTCTATGGCTACACCTTC.

CDR3 nucleotides: TGTGCCAGCAGTTTAACAGCGGGGGGCACCGGGGAGCTGTTTTTT. The encoded protein is CASSLTAGGTGELFF. V and J are TRBV28 and TRBJ2-2; 9 nucleotides align to TRBD2. Germline V lookup: CDR1 MDHEN, CDR2 SYDVKM. V shed 2 bases, J shed 4 bases, and the junction held 2 bases outside the gene matches. CDR3 length: 15 residues.

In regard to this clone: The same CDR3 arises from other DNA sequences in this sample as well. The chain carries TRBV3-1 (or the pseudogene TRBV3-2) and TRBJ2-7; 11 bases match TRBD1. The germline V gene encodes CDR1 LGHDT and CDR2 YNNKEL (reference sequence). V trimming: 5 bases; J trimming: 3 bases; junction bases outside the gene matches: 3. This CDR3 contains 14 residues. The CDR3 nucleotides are TGTGCCAGCAGCTTAGGGACAGGGGGCTACGAGCAGTACTTC. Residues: CASSLGTGGYEQYF.

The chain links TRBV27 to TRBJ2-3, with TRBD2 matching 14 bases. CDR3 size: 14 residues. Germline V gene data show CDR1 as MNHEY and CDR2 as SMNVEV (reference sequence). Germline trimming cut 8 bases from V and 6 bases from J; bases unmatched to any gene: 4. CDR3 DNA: TGTGCCAGCGCGGGACTAGCGGGAGCCGATACGCAGTATTTT. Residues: CASAGLAGADTQYF.

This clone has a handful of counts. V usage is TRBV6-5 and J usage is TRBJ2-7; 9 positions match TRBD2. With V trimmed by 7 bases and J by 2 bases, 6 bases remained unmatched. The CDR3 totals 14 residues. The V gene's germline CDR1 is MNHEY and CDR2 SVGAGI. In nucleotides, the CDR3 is TGTGCCAGCACAGTTGCGGGAGGGACCTACGAGCAGTACTTC. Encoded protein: CASTVAGGTYEQYF.